This is a list of T cell receptor beta chains from one sample in a study of T cell clonotyping in hematopoietic cell transplantation. The table came from immunoSEQ multiplex PCR; TCRdb's copy has only in-frame clones and leaves some out. The data show about 18,000 clones, about 83% seen once. The sequencing used peripheral blood mononuclear cells, collected before stem cell transplant. These receptors were taken from a man aged 45-60 years with acute myeloid leukemia. Some clones in this sample may be carry-over from other donors' samples. The conserved cysteine and the conserved F or W are not part of the CDR3 here. Size values are once, few and many counts, or a class for expanded clones, and some rows have none.

TRBJ1-1,.,TRBV15,ATSRGSRVWEDTEAF
TRBJ1-2,once,TRBV7-9,ASSPPTGDVYT
TRBJ2-2,.,TRBV7-2,ASSLAVAGGRTGELF
TRBJ2-1,.,TRBV9,ASSVDPGLAYNEQF
TRBJ2-7,.,TRBV5-6,ASSPGTYEQY
TRBJ1-2,once,TRBV4-3,ASSQSAWGDGAGYT
TRBJ2-2,.,TRBV7-9,ASSFSSHGNGELF
TRBJ2-1,.,TRBV29-1,SVEGWHSYNEQF
TRBJ1-1,.,TRBV5-1,ASSQALGREAF
TRBJ2-4,.,TRBV5-6,ASSDDREGIQY
TRBJ2-1,.,TRBV7-8,ASTRQRSSYNEQF
TRBJ2-5,.,TRBV27,ASSWQETQY
TRBJ1-4,.,TRBV11-2,ASSPGQTNEKLF
TRBJ1-1,.,TRBV7-8,ASARSEGRGTEAF
TRBJ2-7,.,TRBV27,ASSFLAGTSSYEQY
TRBJ1-2,once,TRBV30,AWSSRRADYGYT
TRBJ2-3,.,TRBV4-3,ASSRTSGGTDTQY
TRBJ2-7,.,TRBV5-6,ASSSGQGSEQY
TRBJ1-6,.,TRBV7-9,ASSPGTVMNSPLH
TRBJ1-1,.,TRBV4-1,ASSQASTGPAEAF
TRBJ2-5,once,TRBV6-6,ASSFGQGEETQY
TRBJ1-1,.,TRBV19,ASSITGPDTEAF
TRBJ1-1,.,TRBV7-9,ASSLGGRLNTEAF
TRBJ1-5,.,TRBV6-6,ASSYSADYQPQH
TRBJ1-2,.,TRBV6-5,ASSYSSSVLNYGYT
TRBJ1-1,.,TRBV28,ASSFGGWTEAF